This entry concerns a single T cell receptor (beta chain). The CDR3 runs to 13 residues. V shed 3 bases and J shed 4 bases, with 9 bases lying between them. The germline V gene encodes CDR1 LNHDA and CDR2 SQIVND (reference sequence). The data belong to a study of CD8+CD57+ T cells in acquired aplastic anemia. Across the study: Sorted CD4+ and CD8+ cells gave a mean 3.2 ug DNA, range about 0.19 to 27.4 ug. The average read count for CD4+ cells in healthy donors was 8.5 million to 11 million.

It was genomic DNA that served as the template for profiling TCR beta VDJ and CDR3. In TCRdb, the reads were re-called with MiXCR into one record per CDR3 protein. The sample has roughly 150,000 distinct CDR3 sequences; approximately 43% are singletons. The V and J genes are TRBV19 and TRBJ2-5; tentative D call: TRBD2 (6 bases). Sequencing input: sorted CD4+, CD8+, or CD8+CD57+ T cells (not recorded which) from PBMCs. The sequence was obtained from a human donor in good health. CDR3 protein: CASSMEGRETQYF. CDR3 in DNA: TGTGCCAGTAGTATGGAGGGGAGAGAGACCCAGTACTTC.